Each of the 24 T cell receptor beta chains below was sequenced from the same sample in a study of PD-L1 blockade in urothelial cancer. Clones were read by immunoSEQ multiplex PCR, and TCRdb kept only the in-frame ones, dropping some. This table has tens of thousands of clones, around 85% appearing once. The sample's time point: pretreatment peripheral blood. The sample here was PBMCs, taken around atezolizumab (anti-PD-L1) treatment. These receptors all stem from a man aged 60 to 75 with urothelial cancer.

The chain links TRBV4-3 to TRBJ2-2; 9 bases agree with TRBD1. The CDR3 runs 16 residues. J gave up 4 bases and V 3 bases, and 6 bases lay outside the gene matches. Germline V gene data show CDR1 as LGHNA and CDR2 as YSLEER. The CDR3 sequence: CASSHQRDRATGELFF. CDR3 DNA sequence: TGCGCCAGCAGCCACCAACGGGACAGGGCCACCGGGGAGCTGTTTTTT.

This chain links TRBV29-1 with TRBJ2-4; 7 bases line up with TRBD1. This CDR3 has 14 amino acids. CDR1 and CDR2 from the germline V gene are SQVTM and ANQGSEA. The V and J ends lost 7 bases and 2 bases, in that order; junction bases with no gene match: 8. The chain's CDR3 is CSATGENTKNIQYF. The CDR3, as DNA: TGCAGCGCTACAGGGGAAAATACCAAAAACATTCAGTACTTC.

The V gene is TRBV5-1, the J gene TRBJ2-6; the D gene is possibly TRBD1 (5 bases). CDR1 and CDR2 (germline): SGHRS, YFSETQ. The CDR3 totals 15 residues. Trimming removed 1 base from V and 5 bases from J, with 10 bases in between. As DNA, the CDR3 is TGCGCCAGCAGCTTGAGTCAGGGTAGGGCCAACGTCCTGACTTTC. Amino acids: CASSLSQGRANVLTF.

This clone was counted only a few times. The chain couples TRBV5-1 to TRBJ2-1; 15 bases agree with TRBD2. The germline V gene encodes CDR1 SGHRS and CDR2 YFSETQ. Trimming took 4 bases from V and 3 from J; bases not matched to a gene: 5. The CDR3 contains 17 residues. The CDR3 sequence: CASSPGLAGGFYNEQFF. CDR3 DNA: TGCGCCAGCAGCCCGGGACTAGCGGGGGGCTTCTACAATGAGCAGTTCTTC.

The chain couples TRBV19 to TRBJ1-2; D unresolved. The germline V and J ends were trimmed by 3 bases and 0 bases, with 2 bases remaining between them. CDR3 length equals 12 residues. Germline assignment: CDR1 LNHDA and CDR2 SQIVND (reference sequence). CDR3 protein: CASSIANYGYTF. The CDR3 DNA reads TGTGCCAGTAGTATCGCTAACTATGGCTACACCTTC.

The rearrangement uses TRBV5-1 and TRBJ1-6; D may be TRBD1 (6 bases). V was trimmed by 4 bases and J by 6 bases, leaving 8 bases between them. CDR1 and CDR2 (germline): SGHRS, YFSETQ. There are 13 residues in the CDR3. Here the CDR3 reads CASSEQGNSPLHF. CDR3 DNA sequence: TGCGCCAGCAGCGAACAGGGTAATTCACCCCTCCACTTT. Filled out from reference TRBV5-1 and TRBJ1-6, the complete variable domain reads KAGVTQTPRYLIKTRGQQVTLSCSPISGHRSVSWYQQTPGQGLQFLFEYFSETQRNKGNFPGRFSGRQFSNSRSEMNVSTLELGDSALYLCASSEQGNSPLHFGNGTRLTVT.

The chain couples TRBV29-1 to TRBJ1-1, with D perhaps TRBD1 (5 bases). The ends were cut back, 3 bases at V and 11 bases at J, with 13 bases in the middle. The CDR3 extends over 11 amino acids. Germline-derived CDR1 and CDR2 are SQVTM and ANQGSEA. DNA for the CDR3: TGCAGCGTTGAGAGACAGTTGAGGGCTTTCTTT. It encodes CSVERQLRAFF.

The V call is TRBV2, the J call TRBJ1-5, with D possibly being TRBD1 (6 bases). The V gene lost 5 bases and the J gene lost 2 bases, with 13 bases spanning the gap. CDR1 and CDR2 from the germline V gene are SNHLY and FYNNEI. The CDR3 has 15 residues. The chain's CDR3 is CASSPGRGGNQPQHF. In DNA form, the CDR3 reads TGTGCCAGCAGTCCCGGGAGGGGGGGCAATCAGCCCCAGCATTTT.

This clone was observed a handful of times. The chain uses TRBV2 and TRBJ1-6; no firm D call. The CDR3 length is 12 residues. Germline CDR1 reads SNHLY; CDR2 reads FYNNEI. V shed 1 base and J shed 16 bases, with 11 bases lying between them. The CDR3 nucleotides are TGTGCCAGCAGTGAAGGGAGCCAGTTACTCCACTTT. Its translation: CASSEGSQLLHF.

The genes are TRBV5-8 and TRBJ2-3; 7 positions agree with TRBD1. V trimming: 3 bases; J trimming: 1 base; junction bases outside the gene matches: 11. The CDR3 contains 17 residues. In germline, CDR1 is SGHTS, CDR2 YDEGEE. In nucleotides, the CDR3 is TGTGCCAGCAGCTGGGCCATGGACAGGCAAGGCACAGATACGCAGTATTTT. Amino acids: CASSWAMDRQGTDTQYF.

The chain carries TRBV2 and TRBJ1-4, with D perhaps matching TRBD1 (5 bases). Germline V gives CDR1 SNHLY, CDR2 FYNNEI. This CDR3 has 15 residues. Between the trimmed V and J ends, which lost 5 bases and 2 bases, there was a span of 12 bases. The CDR3 DNA follows: TGTGCCAGCAGTCAGTCAGGGTTGACTAATGAAAAACTGTTTTTT. This sequence encodes CASSQSGLTNEKLFF. Full variable domain (remainder filled in from reference TRBV2 and TRBJ1-4): EPEVTQTPSHQVTQMGQEVILRCVPISNHLYFYWYRQILGQKVEFLVSFYNNEISEKSEIFDDQFSVERPDGSNFTLKIRSTKLEDSAMYFCASSQSGLTNEKLFFGSGTQLSVL.

The V call is TRBV9, the J call TRBJ2-1; TRBD2 matches at 7 bases. The CDR3 spans 16 residues. V trimming: 0 bases; J trimming: 8 bases; junction bases outside the gene matches: 11. Germline assignment: CDR1 SGDLS and CDR2 YYNGEE. DNA of the CDR3: TGTGCCAGCAGCGTAGCTTACGCGGGGGTTGGTTATGAGCAGTTCTTC. Amino acids: CASSVAYAGVGYEQFF.

This clone was seen only a few times. J is TRBJ2-6 and V is TRBV19; 7 bases map to TRBD1. Trimming removed 5 bases from V and 2 bases from J; junction bases left unmatched: 6. CDR1 is LNHDA and CDR2 is SQIVND in the germline V gene (reference sequence). There are 16 residues in the CDR3. The CDR3 sequence: CASSLQGRAGANVLTF. CDR3 DNA sequence: TGTGCCAGTAGTTTACAGGGGAGAGCTGGGGCCAACGTCCTGACTTTC.

The chain uses TRBV5-4 and TRBJ1-6, with D hard to call. Germline lookup yields CDR1 SGHNT and CDR2 YYREEE (reference sequence). The CDR3 is 14 amino acids. The V end lost 1 base, the J end lost 7 bases, and 9 bases lay between the germline ends. This chain's CDR3 is CASSLNAGNSPLHF. The CDR3 coding sequence is TGTGCCAGCAGCTTGAATGCGGGAAATTCACCCCTCCACTTT.

The rearrangement uses TRBV19 and TRBJ2-1; D may be TRBD2 (6 bases). CDR3 length: 16 residues. V gave up 3 bases and J gave up 4 bases, with 16 bases separating them. CDR1 and CDR2 from the germline V gene are LNHDA and SQIVND (reference sequence). The CDR3 sequence: CASSILPGRGYNEQFF. DNA for the CDR3: TGTGCCAGTAGTATCCTGCCCGGTCGGGGGTACAATGAGCAGTTCTTC.

The gene calls are TRBV21-1 and TRBJ2-6; no DNA check was done on the table's D call, TRBD2. TRBV21-1 corresponds to a pseudogene. CDR3 size: 13 residues. Here the CDR3 DNA reads TGTGCCAGCAGCATAGGAGGGAGCGACGTCCTGACTTTC. This sequence encodes CASSIGGSDVLTF.

The CDR3 spells CASSLRTGEGTGELFF. The CDR3, as DNA: TGTGCCAGCAGCCTACGGACAGGGGAGGGCACCGGGGAGCTGTTTTTT. The chain uses TRBV11-3 and TRBJ2-2, with TRBD1 identical over 9 bases. The germline V gene has CDR1 SGHNT and CDR2 YENEEA. CDR3 size: 16 residues. V was clipped by 5 bases and J by 4 bases; unmatched bases: 8.

The rearrangement uses TRBV5-1 and TRBJ2-3; the D gene is possibly TRBD2 (5 bases). Germline loops: CDR1 SGHRS, CDR2 YFSETQ. Trimming pared 0 bases from V and 5 bases from J, leaving 10 bases between. The CDR3 sequence is 14 residues long. The CDR3, as DNA: TGCGCCAGCAGCTTGGTCGGGGATCAAGATACGCAGTATTTT. This encodes CASSLVGDQDTQYF.

The gene calls are TRBV19 and TRBJ2-7, with D hard to call. The CDR3 is 12 residues long. Germline V gene data show CDR1 as LNHDA and CDR2 as SQIVND (reference sequence). Trimming stripped 3 bases from V and 5 bases from J, with 8 bases between. CDR3 in amino acids: CASSIRVDEQYF. CDR3 nucleotide sequence: TGTGCCAGTAGTATTCGCGTCGACGAGCAGTACTTC.

The chain recombines TRBV18 with TRBJ2-5; the match to TRBD2 covers 10 bases. The CDR3 contains 15 residues. The V segment lost 5 bases and the J segment 5 bases; nucleotides outside the gene matches: 8. Germline CDR1 and CDR2: KGHSH and LQKENI. CDR3 nucleotides: TGTGCCAGCTCAATCCAGCGGGGGGGCCCGGAGACCCAGTACTTC. Encoded protein: CASSIQRGGPETQYF. The variable domain in full, with the rest retrieved from reference TRBV18 and TRBJ2-5, is NAGVMQNPRHLVRRRGQEARLRCSPMKGHSHVYWYRQLPEEGLKFMVYLQKENIIDESGMPKERFSAEFPKEGPSILRIQQVVRGDSAAYFCASSIQRGGPETQYFGPGTRLLVL.

The CDR3 region is CASSPGDQPQHF. The CDR3 region has the DNA TGTGCCAGCAGTCCAGGGGATCAGCCCCAGCATTTT. The V and J genes are TRBV6-5 and TRBJ1-5, with a weak D call TRBD1 (6 bases). The germline V gene encodes CDR1 MNHEY and CDR2 SVGAGI. The V and J ends lost 5 bases and 5 bases respectively, with 7 bases between them. The CDR3 loop spans 12 amino acids.

The rearrangement joins TRBV5-1 to TRBJ2-3; 10 nucleotides align to TRBD2. This CDR3 contains 16 residues. J lost 2 bases, V lost 0 bases, and 3 bases had no gene match. Germline CDR1 and CDR2: SGHRS and YFSETQ. The CDR3 reads CASSLGAGGVTDTQYF. CDR3 DNA sequence: TGCGCCAGCAGCTTGGGAGCGGGGGGGGTCACAGATACGCAGTATTTT.

Of note for this clone: Within the sample, other DNA sequences also encode this same CDR3. The rearrangement joins TRBV18 to TRBJ2-7, with a weak D call TRBD1 (6 bases). Germline lookup yields CDR1 KGHSH and CDR2 LQKENI. Trimming removed 6 bases from V and 2 bases from J, with 14 bases in between. The CDR3 has 14 residues. The chain's CDR3 is CASSLHRETYEQYF. CDR3 DNA: TGTGCCAGCTCTCTCCACAGGGAGACCTACGAGCAGTACTTC.

J is TRBJ2-7 and V is TRBV20-1; D is possibly TRBD2 (5 bases). V lost 7 bases and J lost 6, with 13 bases in between. This CDR3 spans 11 amino acids. The germline gives CDR1 DFQATT, CDR2 SNEGSKA (reference sequence). CDR3 in DNA: TGCAGTGTTTTACTTGGAGGCGAGCAGTACTTC. Its protein is CSVLLGGEQYF.